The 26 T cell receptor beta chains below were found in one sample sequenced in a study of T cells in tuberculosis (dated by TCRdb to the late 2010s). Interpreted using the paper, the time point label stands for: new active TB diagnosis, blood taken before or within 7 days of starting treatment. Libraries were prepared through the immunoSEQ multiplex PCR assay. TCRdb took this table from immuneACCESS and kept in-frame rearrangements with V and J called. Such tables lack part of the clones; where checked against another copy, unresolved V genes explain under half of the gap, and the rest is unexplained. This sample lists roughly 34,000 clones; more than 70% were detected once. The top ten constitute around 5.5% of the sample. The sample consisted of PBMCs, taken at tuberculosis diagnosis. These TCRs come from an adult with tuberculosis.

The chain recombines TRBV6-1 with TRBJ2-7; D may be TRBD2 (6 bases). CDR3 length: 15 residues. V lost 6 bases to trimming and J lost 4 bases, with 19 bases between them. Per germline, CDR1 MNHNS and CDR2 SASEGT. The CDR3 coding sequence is TGTGCCAGCAGCGGACTCCGGGACTCCTCATACGAGCAGTACTTC. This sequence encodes CASSGLRDSSYEQYF.

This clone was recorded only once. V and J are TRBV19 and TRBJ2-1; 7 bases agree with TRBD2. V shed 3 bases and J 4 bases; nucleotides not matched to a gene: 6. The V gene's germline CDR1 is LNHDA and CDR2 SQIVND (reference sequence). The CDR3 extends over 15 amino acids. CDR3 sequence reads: CASSIGGSLYNEQFF. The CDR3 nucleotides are TGTGCCAGTAGTATCGGCGGGAGCTTGTACAATGAGCAGTTCTTC.

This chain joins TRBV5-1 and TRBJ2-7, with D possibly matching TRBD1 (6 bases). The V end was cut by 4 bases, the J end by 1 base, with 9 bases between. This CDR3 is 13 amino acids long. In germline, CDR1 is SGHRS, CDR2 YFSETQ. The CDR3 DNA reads TGCGCCAGCAGCGGGACAAATTCCTACGAGCAGTACTTC. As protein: CASSGTNSYEQYF.

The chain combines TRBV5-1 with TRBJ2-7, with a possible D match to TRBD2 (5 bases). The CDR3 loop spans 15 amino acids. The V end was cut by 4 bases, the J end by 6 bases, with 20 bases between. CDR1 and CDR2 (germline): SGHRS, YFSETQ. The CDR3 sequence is CASSPSRSRAGEQYF. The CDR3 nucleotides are TGCGCCAGCAGCCCCTCCCGTTCGAGGGCGGGCGAGCAGTACTTC.

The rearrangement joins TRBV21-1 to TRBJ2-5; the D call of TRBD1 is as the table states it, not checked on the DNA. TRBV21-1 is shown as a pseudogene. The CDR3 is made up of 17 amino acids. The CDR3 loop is CASSKSDPGQGKETQYF. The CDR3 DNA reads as TGTGCCAGCAGCAAATCAGATCCGGGACAGGGGAAAGAGACCCAGTACTTC.

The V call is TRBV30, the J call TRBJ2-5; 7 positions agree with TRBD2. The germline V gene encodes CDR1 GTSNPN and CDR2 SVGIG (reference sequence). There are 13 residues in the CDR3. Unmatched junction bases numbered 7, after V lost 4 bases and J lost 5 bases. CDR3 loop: CAWTIGGWETQYF. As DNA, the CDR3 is TGTGCCTGGACCATCGGGGGGTGGGAGACCCAGTACTTC. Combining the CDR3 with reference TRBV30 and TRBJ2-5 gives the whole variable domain SQTIHQWPATLVQPVGSPLSLECTVEGTSNPNLYWYRQAAGRGLQLLFYSVGIGQISSEVPQNLSASRPQDRQFILSSKKLLLSDSGFYLCAWTIGGWETQYFGPGTRLLVL.

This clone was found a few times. The CDR3 protein is CASRSDGGGSYEQYF. In nucleotides, the CDR3 is TGTGCCAGCCGCTCAGACGGGGGGGGCTCCTACGAGCAGTACTTC. V is TRBV27 and J is TRBJ2-7; 8 bases fit TRBD2. J was trimmed by 0 bases and V by 8 bases; bases with no gene match: 9. The CDR3 length is 15 residues. Germline V lookup: CDR1 MNHEY, CDR2 SMNVEV (reference sequence).

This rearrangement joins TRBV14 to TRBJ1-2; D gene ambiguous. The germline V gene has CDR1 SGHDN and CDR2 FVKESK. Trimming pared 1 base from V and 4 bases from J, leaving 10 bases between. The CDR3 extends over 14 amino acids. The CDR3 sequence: CASSQVRNPYGYTF. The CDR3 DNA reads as TGTGCCAGCAGCCAAGTGCGGAATCCCTATGGCTACACCTTC.

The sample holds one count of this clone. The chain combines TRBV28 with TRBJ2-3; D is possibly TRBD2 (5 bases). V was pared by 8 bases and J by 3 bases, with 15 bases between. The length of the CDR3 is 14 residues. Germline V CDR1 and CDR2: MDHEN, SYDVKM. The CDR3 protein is CASRRAGGTDTQYF. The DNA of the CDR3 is TGTGCCAGCCGGCGGGCGGGTGGGACAGATACGCAGTATTTT.

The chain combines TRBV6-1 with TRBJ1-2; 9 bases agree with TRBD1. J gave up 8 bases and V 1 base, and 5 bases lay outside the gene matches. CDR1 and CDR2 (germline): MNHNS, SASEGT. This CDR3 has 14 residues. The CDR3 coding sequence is TGTGCCAGCAGTGAAGTGGGACAGGGCTGGGGCTACACCTTC. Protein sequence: CASSEVGQGWGYTF.

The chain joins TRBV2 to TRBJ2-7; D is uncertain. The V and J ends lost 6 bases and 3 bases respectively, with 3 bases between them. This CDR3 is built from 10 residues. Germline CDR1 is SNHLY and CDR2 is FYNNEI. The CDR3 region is CASSHYEQYF. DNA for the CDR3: TGTGCCAGCAGCCACTACGAGCAGTACTTC.

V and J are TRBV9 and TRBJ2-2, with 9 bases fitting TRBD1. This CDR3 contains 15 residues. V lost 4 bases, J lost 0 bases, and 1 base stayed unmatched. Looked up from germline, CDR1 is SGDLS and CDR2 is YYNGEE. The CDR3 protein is CASSRQGANTGELFF. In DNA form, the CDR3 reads TGTGCCAGCAGCCGACAGGGGGCGAACACCGGGGAGCTGTTTTTT.

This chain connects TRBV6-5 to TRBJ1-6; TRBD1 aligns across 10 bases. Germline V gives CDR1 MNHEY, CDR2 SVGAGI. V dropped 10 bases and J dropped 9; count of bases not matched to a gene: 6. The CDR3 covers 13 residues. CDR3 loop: CAMGQGLGSPLHF. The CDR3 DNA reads TGTGCCATGGGACAGGGGCTCGGTTCACCCCTCCACTTT.

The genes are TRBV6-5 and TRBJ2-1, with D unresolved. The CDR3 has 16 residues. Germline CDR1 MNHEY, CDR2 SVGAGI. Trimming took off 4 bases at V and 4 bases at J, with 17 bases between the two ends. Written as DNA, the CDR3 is TGTGCCAGCAGTTTCCGCGGAGTTGCGCCGTACAATGAGCAGTTCTTC. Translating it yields CASSFRGVAPYNEQFF.

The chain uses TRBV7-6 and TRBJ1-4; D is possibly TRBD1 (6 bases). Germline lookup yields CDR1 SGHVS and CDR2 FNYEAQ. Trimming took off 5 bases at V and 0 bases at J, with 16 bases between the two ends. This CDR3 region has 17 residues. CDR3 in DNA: TGTGCCAGCAGCCGACAGGTGGTTCTCGCAACTAATGAAAAACTGTTTTTT. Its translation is CASSRQVVLATNEKLFF.

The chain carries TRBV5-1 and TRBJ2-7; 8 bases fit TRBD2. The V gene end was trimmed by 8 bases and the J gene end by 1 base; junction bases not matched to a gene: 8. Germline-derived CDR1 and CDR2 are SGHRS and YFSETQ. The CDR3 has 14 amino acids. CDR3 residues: CASRFSGGSYEQYF. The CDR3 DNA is TGCGCCAGTCGGTTCAGCGGGGGTTCCTACGAGCAGTACTTC.

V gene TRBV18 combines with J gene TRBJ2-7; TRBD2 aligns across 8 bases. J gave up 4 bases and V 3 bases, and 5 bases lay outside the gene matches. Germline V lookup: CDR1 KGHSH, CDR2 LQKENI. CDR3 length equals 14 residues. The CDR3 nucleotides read TGTGCCAGCTCACCGATCGCTAGCGGGTACGAGCAGTACTTC. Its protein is CASSPIASGYEQYF.

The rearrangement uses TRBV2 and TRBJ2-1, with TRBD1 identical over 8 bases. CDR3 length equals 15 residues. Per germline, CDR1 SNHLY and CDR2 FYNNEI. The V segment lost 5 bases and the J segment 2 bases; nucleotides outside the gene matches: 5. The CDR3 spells CASSRQGATYNEQFF. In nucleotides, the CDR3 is TGTGCCAGCAGTAGGCAGGGGGCAACCTACAATGAGCAGTTCTTC.

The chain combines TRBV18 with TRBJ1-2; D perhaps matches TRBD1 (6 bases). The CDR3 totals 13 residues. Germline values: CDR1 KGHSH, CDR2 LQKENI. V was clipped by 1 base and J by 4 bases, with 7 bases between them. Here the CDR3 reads CASSPQDSYGYTF. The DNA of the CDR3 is TGTGCCAGCTCACCACAGGACAGCTATGGCTACACCTTC.

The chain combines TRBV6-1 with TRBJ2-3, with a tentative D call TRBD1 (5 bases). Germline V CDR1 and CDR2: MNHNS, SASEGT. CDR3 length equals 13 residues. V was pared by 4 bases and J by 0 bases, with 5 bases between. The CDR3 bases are TGTGCCAGCAGTGGACAGAGCACAGATACGCAGTATTTT. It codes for CASSGQSTDTQYF.

This CDR3 is CASSYSSGFQETQYF. As DNA, the CDR3 is TGTGCCAGCAGTTACTCGAGCGGGTTCCAAGAGACCCAGTACTTC. The rearrangement uses TRBV6-5 and TRBJ2-5; TRBD2 might be the D (6 bases). The length of the CDR3 is 15 residues. The germline V gene has CDR1 MNHEY and CDR2 SVGAGI. V gave up 0 bases and J gave up 1 base, with 9 bases separating them.

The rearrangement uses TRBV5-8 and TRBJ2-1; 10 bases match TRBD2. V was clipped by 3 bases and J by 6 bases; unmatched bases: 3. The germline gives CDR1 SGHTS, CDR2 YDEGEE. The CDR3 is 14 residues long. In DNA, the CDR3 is TGTGCCAGCAGCTCCGGACTAGCGGTCAATGAGCAGTTCTTC. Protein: CASSSGLAVNEQFF. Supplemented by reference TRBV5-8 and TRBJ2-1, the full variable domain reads EAGVTQSPTHLIKTRGQQATLRCSPISGHTSVYWYQQALGLGLQFLLWYDEGEERNRGNFPPRFSGRQFPNYSSELNVNALELEDSALYLCASSSGLAVNEQFFGPGTRLTVL.

The CDR3 DNA follows: TGTGCCAGCAGCCTGGGGGCGGGGGTCGGCGGGGAGCTGTTTTTT. This sequence encodes CASSLGAGVGGELFF. The gene calls are TRBV5-4 and TRBJ2-2; D may be TRBD2 (7 bases). CDR3 length: 15 residues. The V gene's germline CDR1 is SGHNT and CDR2 YYREEE (reference sequence). The V and J ends lost 4 bases and 7 bases respectively, with 17 bases between them.

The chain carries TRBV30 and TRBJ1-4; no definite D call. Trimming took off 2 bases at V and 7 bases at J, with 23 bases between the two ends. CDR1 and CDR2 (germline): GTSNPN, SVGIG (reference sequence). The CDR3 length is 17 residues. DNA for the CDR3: TGTGCCTGGAGTCCCCGGATCACGGGGAAAGCGATTGAAAAACTGTTTTTT. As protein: CAWSPRITGKAIEKLFF.

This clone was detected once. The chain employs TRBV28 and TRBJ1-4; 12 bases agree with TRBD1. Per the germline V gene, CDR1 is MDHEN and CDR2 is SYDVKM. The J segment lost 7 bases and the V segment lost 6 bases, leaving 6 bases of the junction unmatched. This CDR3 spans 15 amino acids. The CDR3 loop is CASRWGTGGSEKLFF. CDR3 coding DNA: TGTGCCAGCAGGTGGGGGACAGGGGGCTCTGAAAAACTGTTTTTT.

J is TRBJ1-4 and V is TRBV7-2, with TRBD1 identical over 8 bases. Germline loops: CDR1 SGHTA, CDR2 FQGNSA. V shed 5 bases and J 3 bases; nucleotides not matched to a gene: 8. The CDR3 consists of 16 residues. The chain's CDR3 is CASSPVATGANEKLFF. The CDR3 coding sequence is TGTGCCAGCAGCCCTGTGGCGACAGGGGCTAATGAAAAACTGTTTTTT.